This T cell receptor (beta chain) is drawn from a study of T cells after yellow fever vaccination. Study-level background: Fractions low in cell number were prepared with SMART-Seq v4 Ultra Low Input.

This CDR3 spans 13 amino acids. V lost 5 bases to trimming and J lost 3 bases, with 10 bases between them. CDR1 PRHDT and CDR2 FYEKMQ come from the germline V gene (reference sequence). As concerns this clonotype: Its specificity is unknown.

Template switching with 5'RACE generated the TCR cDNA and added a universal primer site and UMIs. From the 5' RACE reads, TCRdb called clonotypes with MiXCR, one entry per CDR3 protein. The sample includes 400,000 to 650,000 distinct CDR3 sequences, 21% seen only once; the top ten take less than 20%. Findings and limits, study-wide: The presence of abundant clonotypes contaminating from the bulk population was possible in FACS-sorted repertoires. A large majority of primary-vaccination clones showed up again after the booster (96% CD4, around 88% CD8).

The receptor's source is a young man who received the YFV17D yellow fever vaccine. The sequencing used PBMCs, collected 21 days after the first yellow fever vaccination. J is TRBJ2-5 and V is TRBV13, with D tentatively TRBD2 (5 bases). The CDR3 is CASSLLVEETQYF. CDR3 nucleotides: TGTGCCAGCAGCCTACTAGTGGAAGAGACCCAGTACTTC.